This TCR beta chain was identified during a study of T cells after posttransplantation cyclophosphamide. Treatment was busulfan-fludarabine conditioning, a marrow graft, and cyclophosphamide on days +3 and +4. Some clones are missing from TCRdb's copy, which holds only in-frame ones; the method was immunoSEQ multiplex PCR. Among approximately 1,500 clones listed, roughly 76% were seen once. From germline, CDR1 is SNHLY and CDR2 FYNNEI. The V end lost 0 bases, the J end lost 2 bases, and 4 bases lay between the germline ends. The CDR3 runs 13 residues. Source: CD4+ T cells sorted from PBMCs, taken after allogeneic stem cell transplant with posttransplant cyclophosphamide. This rearrangement joins TRBV2 to TRBJ1-2; D is ambiguous. This clonotype was obtained from a male patient between 45 and 59 years old who received an allogeneic stem cell transplant from an unrelated donor, was CMV-positive, and had acute GVHD only. The graft donor may be the source of some T cells. The CDR3 nucleotides are TGTGCCAGCAGTGAAGCACAAAACTATGGCTACACCTTC. Translating it yields CASSEAQNYGYTF.